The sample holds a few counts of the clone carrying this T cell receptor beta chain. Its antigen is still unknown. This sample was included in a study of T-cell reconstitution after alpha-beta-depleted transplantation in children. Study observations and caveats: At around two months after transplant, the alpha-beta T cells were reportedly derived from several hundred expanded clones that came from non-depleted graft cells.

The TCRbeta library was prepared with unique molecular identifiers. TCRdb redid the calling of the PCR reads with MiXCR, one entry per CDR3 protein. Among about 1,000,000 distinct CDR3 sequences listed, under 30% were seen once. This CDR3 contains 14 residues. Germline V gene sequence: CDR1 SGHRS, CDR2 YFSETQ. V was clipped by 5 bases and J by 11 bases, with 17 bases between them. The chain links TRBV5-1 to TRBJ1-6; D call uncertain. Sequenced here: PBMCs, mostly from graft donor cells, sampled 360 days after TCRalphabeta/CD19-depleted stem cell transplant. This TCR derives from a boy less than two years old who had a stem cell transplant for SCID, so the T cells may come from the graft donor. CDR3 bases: TGCGCCAGCAGTTATGGCGGGCCGCAACCACCCCTCCACTTT. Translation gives CASSYGGPQPPLHF.